This TCR beta chain emerged from a study of T cell repertoires in cytomegalovirus infection. MiXCR, run by TCRdb on the reads, gives a single entry per CDR3 protein. The sample has 350,000 to 500,000 distinct CDR3 sequences; approximately 31% are singletons. This clonotype has more than one count but fewer than ten. Its antigen is not identified. Germline V CDR1 and CDR2: LNHNV, YYDKDF (reference sequence). J lost 5 bases, V lost 0 bases, and 6 bases had no gene match. This CDR3 has 16 residues. General study results and limits: Identification of carriers of CMV plus the relevant HLA was performed using cumulative public TCR beta family frequency.

The specimen sequenced was PBMCs. This receptor was taken from a human donor in good health (CMV status not recorded). Some clones in this sample may be carry-over from other donors' samples. The gene calls are TRBV15 and TRBJ1-2; 10 bases map to TRBD1. CDR3 amino acids: CATSRDRDRGRYGYTF. The CDR3 DNA reads as TGTGCCACCAGCAGAGATAGGGACAGGGGAAGGTATGGCTACACCTTC.